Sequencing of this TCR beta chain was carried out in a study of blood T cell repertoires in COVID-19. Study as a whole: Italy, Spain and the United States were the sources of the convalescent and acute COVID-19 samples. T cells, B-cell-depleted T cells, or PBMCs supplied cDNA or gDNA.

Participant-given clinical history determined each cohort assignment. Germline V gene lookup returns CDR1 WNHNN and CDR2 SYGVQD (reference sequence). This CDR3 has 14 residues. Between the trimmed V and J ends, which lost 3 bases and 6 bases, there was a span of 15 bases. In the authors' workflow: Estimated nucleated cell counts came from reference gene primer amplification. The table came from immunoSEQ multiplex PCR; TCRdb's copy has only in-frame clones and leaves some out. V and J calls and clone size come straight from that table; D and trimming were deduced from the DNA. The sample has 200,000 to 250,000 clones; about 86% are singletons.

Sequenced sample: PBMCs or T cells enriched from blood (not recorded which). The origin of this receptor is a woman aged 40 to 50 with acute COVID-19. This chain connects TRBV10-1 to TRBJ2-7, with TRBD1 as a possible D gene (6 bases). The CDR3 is CASSDRGHTAEQYF. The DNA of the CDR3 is TGCGCCAGCAGTGACCGGGGACATACAGCCGAGCAGTACTTC.